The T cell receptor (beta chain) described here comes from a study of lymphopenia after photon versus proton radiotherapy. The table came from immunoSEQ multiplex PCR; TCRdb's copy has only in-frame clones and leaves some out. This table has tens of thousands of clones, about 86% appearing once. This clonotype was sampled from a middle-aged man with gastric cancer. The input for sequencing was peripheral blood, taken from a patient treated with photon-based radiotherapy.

CDR3 nucleotides: TGTGCCAGTATATCCGGGACAGGGTCTTACGAGCAGTACTTC. Encoded protein: CASISGTGSYEQYF. The rearrangement links TRBV7-6 to TRBJ2-7; 9 bases map to TRBD1. This CDR3 has 14 amino acids. V dropped 9 bases and J dropped 4; count of bases not matched to a gene: 10. Germline CDR1 is SGHVS and CDR2 is FNYEAQ.